This paragraph covers one T cell receptor beta chain sequence. Antigen specificity is unknown. Tumor tissue was taken before any definitive surgery or chemotherapy was given. The repertoire was sequenced with immunoSEQ multiplex PCR; TCRdb's copy has only in-frame clones and lacks some. The sample consists of around 1,800 clones, around 79% of them appearing once. CDR1 MNHEY and CDR2 SMNVEV come from the germline V gene (reference sequence). The V segment lost 5 bases and the J segment 3 bases; nucleotides outside the gene matches: 8. This CDR3 spans 18 amino acids. The sample belongs to a study of high-grade serous ovarian cancer treatment subgroups. Broader study findings: Tumors within one patient showed repertoire similarity of about 0.11 to 0.79.

This receptor was obtained from a human donor with high-grade serous ovarian cancer. V gene TRBV27 combines with J gene TRBJ2-3; 16 bases match TRBD2. The sequencing sample was made of tumor tissue. CDR3 region: CASSPQGLAGGPTDTQYF. CDR3 coding DNA: TGTGCCAGCAGTCCTCAGGGACTAGCGGGGGGGCCTACAGATACGCAGTATTTT.